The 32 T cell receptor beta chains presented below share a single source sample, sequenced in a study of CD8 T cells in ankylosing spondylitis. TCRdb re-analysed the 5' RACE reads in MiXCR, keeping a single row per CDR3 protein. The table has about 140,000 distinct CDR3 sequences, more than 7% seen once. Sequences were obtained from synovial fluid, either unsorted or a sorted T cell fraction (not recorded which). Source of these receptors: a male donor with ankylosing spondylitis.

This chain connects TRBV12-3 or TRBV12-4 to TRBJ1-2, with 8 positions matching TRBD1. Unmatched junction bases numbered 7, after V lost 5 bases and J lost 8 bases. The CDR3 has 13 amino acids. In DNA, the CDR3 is TGTGCCAGCAGTAATACCAGGGGGCACGGCTACACCTTC. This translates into CASSNTRGHGYTF.

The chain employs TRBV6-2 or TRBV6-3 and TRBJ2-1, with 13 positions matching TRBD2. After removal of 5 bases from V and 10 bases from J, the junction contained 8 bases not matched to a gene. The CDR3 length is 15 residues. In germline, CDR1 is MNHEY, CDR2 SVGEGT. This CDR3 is CASSPRTSGSWEQFF. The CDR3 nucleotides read TGTGCCAGCAGTCCCCGGACTAGCGGGAGCTGGGAGCAGTTCTTC.

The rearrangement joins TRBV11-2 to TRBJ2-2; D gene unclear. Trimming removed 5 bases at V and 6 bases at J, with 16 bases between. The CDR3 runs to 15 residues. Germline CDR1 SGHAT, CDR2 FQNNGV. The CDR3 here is CASSLQTLGPGELFF. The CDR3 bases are TGTGCCAGCAGCCTTCAAACCCTCGGTCCCGGGGAGCTGTTTTTT. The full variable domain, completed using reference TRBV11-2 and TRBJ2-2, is EAGVAQSPRYKIIEKRQSVAFWCNPISGHATLYWYQQILGQGPKLLIQFQNNGVVDDSQLPKDRFSAERLKGVDSTLKIQPAKLEDSAVYLCASSLQTLGPGELFFGEGSRLTVL.

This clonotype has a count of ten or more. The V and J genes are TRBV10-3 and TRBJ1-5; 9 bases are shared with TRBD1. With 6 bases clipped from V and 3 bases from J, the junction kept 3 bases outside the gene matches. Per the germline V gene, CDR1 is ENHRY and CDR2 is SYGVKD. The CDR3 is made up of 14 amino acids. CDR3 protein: CAIRGQGDNQPQHF. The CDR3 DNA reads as TGTGCCATCAGGGGACAGGGTGACAATCAGCCCCAGCATTTT.

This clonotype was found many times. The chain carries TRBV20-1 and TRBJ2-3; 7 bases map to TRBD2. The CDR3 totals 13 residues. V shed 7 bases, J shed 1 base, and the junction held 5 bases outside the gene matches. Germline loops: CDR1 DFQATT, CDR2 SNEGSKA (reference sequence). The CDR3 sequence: CSEGGSGTDTQYF. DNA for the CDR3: TGCAGTGAGGGAGGGTCAGGCACAGATACGCAGTATTTT.

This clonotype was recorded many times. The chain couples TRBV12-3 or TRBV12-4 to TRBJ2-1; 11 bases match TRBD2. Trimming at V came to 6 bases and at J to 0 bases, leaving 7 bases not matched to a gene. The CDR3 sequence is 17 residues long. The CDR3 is CASRPGLAESSYNEQFF. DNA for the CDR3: TGTGCCAGCAGACCGGGACTAGCGGAGAGCTCCTACAATGAGCAGTTCTTC.

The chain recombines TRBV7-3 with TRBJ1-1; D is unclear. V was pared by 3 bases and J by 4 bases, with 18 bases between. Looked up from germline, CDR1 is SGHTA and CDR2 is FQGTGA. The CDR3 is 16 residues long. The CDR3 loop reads CASSFGPIGFGTEAFF. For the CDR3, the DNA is TGTGCCAGCAGCTTTGGACCTATCGGCTTTGGCACTGAAGCTTTCTTT.

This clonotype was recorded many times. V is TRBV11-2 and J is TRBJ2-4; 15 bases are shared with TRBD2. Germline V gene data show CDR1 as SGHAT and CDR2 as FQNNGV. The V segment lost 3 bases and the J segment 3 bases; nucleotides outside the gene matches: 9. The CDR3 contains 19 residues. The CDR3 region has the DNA TGTGCCAGCAGCTTTATCCGGACTAGCGGGGGGGCCGGCAAAAACATTCAGTACTTC. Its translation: CASSFIRTSGGAGKNIQYF. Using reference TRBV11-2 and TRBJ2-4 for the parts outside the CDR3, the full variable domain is EAGVAQSPRYKIIEKRQSVAFWCNPISGHATLYWYQQILGQGPKLLIQFQNNGVVDDSQLPKDRFSAERLKGVDSTLKIQPAKLEDSAVYLCASSFIRTSGGAGKNIQYFGAGTRLSVL.

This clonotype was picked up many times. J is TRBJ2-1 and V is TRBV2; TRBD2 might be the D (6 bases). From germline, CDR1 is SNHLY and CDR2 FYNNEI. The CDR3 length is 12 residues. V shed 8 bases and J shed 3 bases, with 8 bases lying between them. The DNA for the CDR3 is TGTGCCAGCGGGACTGTCTACAATGAGCAGTTCTTC. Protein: CASGTVYNEQFF. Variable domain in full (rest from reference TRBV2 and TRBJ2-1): EPEVTQTPSHQVTQMGQEVILRCVPISNHLYFYWYRQILGQKVEFLVSFYNNEISEKSEIFDDQFSVERPDGSNFTLKIRSTKLEDSAMYFCASGTVYNEQFFGPGTRLTVL.

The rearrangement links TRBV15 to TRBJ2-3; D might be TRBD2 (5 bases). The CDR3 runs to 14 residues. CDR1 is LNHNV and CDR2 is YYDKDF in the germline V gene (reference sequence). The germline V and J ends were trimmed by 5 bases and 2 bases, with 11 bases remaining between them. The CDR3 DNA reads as TGTGCCACCAGCGAGCGGCCTCACACAGATACGCAGTATTTT. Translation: CATSERPHTDTQYF.

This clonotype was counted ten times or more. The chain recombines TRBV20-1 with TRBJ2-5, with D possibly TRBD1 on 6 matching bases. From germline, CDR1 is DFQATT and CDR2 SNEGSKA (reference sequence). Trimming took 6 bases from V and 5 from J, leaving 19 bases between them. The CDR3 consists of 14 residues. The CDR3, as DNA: TGCAGTGCCCCTCAAGACAGGTCTAGGGAGACCCAGTACTTC. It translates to CSAPQDRSRETQYF.

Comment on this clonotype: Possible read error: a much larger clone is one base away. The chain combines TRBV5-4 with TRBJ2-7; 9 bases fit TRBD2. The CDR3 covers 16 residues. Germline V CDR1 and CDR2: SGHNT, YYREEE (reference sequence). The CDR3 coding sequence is TGTACCAGCAGCTTTGTGAGCGGGGGGCCAACCTACGAGCAGTACTTC. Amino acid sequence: CTSSFVSGGPTYEQYF.

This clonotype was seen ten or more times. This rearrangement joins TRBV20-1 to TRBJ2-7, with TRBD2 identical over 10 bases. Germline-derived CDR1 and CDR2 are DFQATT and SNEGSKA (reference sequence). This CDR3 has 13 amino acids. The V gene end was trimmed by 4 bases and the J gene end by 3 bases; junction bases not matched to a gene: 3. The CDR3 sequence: CSANSGGFYEQYF. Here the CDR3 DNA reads TGCAGTGCTAATAGCGGGGGGTTCTACGAGCAGTACTTC.

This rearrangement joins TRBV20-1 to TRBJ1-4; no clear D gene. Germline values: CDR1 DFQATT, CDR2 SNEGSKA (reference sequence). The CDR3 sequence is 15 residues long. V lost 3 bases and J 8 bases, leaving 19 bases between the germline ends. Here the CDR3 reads CSARLGWAAEEKLFF. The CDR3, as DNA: TGCAGTGCTAGGCTAGGATGGGCAGCTGAAGAAAAACTGTTTTTT.

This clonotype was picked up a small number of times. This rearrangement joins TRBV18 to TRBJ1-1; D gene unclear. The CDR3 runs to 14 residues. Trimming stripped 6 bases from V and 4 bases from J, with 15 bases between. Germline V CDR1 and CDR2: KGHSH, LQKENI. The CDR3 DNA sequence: TGTGCCAGCTCTCCGCTCGATAGCGGCACTGAAGCTTTCTTT. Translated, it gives CASSPLDSGTEAFF.

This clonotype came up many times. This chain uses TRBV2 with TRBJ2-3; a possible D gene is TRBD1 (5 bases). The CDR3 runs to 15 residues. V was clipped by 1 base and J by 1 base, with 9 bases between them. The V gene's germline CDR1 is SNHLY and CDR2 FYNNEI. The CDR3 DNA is TGTGCCAGCAGTGAAGGGGGCTACCGCACAGATACGCAGTATTTT. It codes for CASSEGGYRTDTQYF.

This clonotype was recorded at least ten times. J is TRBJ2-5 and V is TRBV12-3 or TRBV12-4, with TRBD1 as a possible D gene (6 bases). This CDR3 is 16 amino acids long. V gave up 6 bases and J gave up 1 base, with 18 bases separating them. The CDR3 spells CASSSTGRRLQETQYF. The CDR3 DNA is TGTGCCAGCAGCTCGACAGGCCGTCGACTCCAAGAGACCCAGTACTTC.

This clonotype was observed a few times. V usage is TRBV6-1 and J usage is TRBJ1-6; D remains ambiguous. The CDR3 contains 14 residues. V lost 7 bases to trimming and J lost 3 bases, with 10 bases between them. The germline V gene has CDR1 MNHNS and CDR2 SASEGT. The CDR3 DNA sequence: TGTGCCAGCACCGGCCTCAGCTATAATTCACCCCTCCACTTT. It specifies CASTGLSYNSPLHF.

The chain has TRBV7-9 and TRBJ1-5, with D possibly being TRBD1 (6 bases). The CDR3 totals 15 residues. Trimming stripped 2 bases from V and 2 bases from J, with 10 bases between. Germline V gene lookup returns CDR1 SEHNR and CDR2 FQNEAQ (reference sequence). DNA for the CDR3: TGTGCCAGCAGCTTAATGGGGGCAGGCAATCAGCCCCAGCATTTT. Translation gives CASSLMGAGNQPQHF.

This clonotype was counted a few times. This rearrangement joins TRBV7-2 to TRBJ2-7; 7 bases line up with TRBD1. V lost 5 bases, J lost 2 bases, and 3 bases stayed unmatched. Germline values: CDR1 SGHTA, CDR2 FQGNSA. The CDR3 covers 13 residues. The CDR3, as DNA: TGTGCCAGCAGCATTGGGACAGCCTACGAGCAGTACTTC. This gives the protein CASSIGTAYEQYF.

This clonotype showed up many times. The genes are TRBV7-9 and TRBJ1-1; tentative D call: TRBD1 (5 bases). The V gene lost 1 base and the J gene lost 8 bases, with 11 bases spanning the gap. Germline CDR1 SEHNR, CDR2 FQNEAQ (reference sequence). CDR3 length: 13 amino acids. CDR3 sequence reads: CASSLGDRIEAFF. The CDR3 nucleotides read TGTGCCAGCAGCTTAGGGGACCGGATCGAAGCTTTCTTT.

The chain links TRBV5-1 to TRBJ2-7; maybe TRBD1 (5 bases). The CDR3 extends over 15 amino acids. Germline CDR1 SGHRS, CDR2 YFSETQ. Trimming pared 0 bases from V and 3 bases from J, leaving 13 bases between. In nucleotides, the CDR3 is TGCGCCAGCAGCTTGGAACAGGCAATCGACTACGAGCAGTACTTC. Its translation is CASSLEQAIDYEQYF.

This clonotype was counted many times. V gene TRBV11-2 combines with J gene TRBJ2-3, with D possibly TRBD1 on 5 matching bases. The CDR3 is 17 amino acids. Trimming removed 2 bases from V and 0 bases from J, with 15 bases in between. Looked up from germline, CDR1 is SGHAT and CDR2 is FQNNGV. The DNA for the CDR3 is TGTGCCAGCAGCTTAAGGGGTGTCCGAACTAGCACAGATACGCAGTATTTT. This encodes CASSLRGVRTSTDTQYF.

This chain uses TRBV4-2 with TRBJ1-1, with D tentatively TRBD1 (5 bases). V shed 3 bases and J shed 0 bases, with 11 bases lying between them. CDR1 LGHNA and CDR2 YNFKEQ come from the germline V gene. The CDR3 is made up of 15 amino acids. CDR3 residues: CASSHPGALNTEAFF. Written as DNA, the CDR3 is TGTGCCAGCAGCCACCCCGGGGCGTTGAACACTGAAGCTTTCTTT.

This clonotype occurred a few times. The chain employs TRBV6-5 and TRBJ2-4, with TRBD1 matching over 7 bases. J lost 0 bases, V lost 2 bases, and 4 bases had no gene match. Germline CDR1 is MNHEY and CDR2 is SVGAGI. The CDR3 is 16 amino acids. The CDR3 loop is CASSYRYRGAKNIQYF. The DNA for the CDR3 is TGTGCCAGCAGTTACCGGTACAGGGGAGCCAAAAACATTCAGTACTTC.

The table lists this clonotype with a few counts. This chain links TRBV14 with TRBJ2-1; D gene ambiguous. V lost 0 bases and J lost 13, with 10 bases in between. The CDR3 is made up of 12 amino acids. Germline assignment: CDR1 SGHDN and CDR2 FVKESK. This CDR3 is CASSQDRAKQFF. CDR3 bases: TGTGCCAGCAGCCAAGATAGGGCTAAACAGTTCTTC.

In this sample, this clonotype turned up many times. CDR3 sequence reads: CASSPGQSQETQYF. DNA of the CDR3: TGTGCCAGCAGTCCGGGACAGTCGCAAGAGACCCAGTACTTC. This chain joins TRBV28 and TRBJ2-5; 7 bases are a match to TRBD1. Trimming cost V 5 bases and J 2 bases; bases outside gene matches: 5. The CDR3 is 14 amino acids. Germline V CDR1 and CDR2: MDHEN, SYDVKM.

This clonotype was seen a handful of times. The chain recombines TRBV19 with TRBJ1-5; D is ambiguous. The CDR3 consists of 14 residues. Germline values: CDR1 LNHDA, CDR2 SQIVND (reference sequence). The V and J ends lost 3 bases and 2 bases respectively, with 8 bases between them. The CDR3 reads CASSMRWGNQPQHF. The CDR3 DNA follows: TGTGCCAGTAGTATGCGGTGGGGCAATCAGCCCCAGCATTTT.

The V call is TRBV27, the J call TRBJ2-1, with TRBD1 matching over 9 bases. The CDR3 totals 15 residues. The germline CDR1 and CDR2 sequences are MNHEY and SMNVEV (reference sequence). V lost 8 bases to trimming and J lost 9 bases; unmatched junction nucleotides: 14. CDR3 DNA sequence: TGTGCCAGCGCATCCCCTTACCGGGACAGGGCTGAGCAGTTCTTC. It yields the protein CASASPYRDRAEQFF.

This chain's CDR3 is CASSLVLAGQAPGEQYF. CDR3 coding DNA: TGTGCCAGCAGTTTAGTGCTGGCGGGACAGGCTCCCGGCGAGCAGTACTTC. J is TRBJ2-7 and V is TRBV28; 8 nucleotides match TRBD1. Trimming at V came to 2 bases and at J to 6 bases, leaving 15 bases not matched to a gene. Germline V gene lookup returns CDR1 MDHEN and CDR2 SYDVKM. This CDR3 region has 17 residues.

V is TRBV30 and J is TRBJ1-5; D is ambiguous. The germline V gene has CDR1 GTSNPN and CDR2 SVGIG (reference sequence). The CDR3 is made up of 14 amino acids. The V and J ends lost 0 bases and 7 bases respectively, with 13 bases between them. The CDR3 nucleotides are TGTGCCTGGAGTGTACGGAGGGAAGGCCAGCCCCAGCATTTT. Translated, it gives CAWSVRREGQPQHF. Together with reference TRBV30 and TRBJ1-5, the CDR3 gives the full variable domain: SQTIHQWPATLVQPVGSPLSLECTVEGTSNPNLYWYRQAAGRGLQLLFYSVGIGQISSEVPQNLSASRPQDRQFILSSKKLLLSDSGFYLCAWSVRREGQPQHFGDGTRLSIL.

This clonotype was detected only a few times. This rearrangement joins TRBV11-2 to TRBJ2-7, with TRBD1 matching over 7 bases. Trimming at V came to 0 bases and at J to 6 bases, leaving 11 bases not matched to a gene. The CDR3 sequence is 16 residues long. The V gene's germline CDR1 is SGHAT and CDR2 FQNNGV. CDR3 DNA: TGTGCCAGCAGCTTAGATTGGGGGACAGAAATAGGCGAGCAGTACTTC. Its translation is CASSLDWGTEIGEQYF.